These 31 T cell receptor beta chains share one sample of origin, sequenced in a study of patients and donors after allogeneic stem cell transplantation. TCRdb itself ran the RT-PCR reads through MiXCR, one entry per CDR3 protein. Found here are about 76,000 distinct CDR3 sequences, about a quarter of them singletons; the top ten hold around 27%. The sample consisted of blood, either unsorted or a sorted T cell fraction (not recorded which). The receptor set was obtained from a human donor who was either an allogeneic HSCT recipient or a stem cell or donor lymphocyte infusion donor (not recorded which). It is not recorded whose cells these are; they may come from a transplant donor.

This clonotype was counted a few times. The chain is built from TRBV4-1 and TRBJ1-2; maybe TRBD1 (5 bases). Germline V gene lookup returns CDR1 MGHRA and CDR2 YSYEKL. The CDR3 spans 15 residues. V lost 6 bases and J 7 bases, leaving 21 bases between the germline ends. DNA for the CDR3: TGCGCCAGCAGTATCCAGGGTGCGGTGGTTGGTGGCTACACCTTC. It specifies CASSIQGAVVGGYTF.

This rearrangement joins TRBV12-3 or TRBV12-4 to TRBJ1-1; the match to TRBD1 covers 8 bases. This CDR3 comprises 13 residues. Trimming took 2 bases from V and 8 from J; bases not matched to a gene: 4. The CDR3 sequence is CASSLTDREEAFF. The DNA of the CDR3 is TGTGCCAGCAGTTTAACGGACAGGGAGGAAGCTTTCTTT.

The CDR3 protein is CASSLTETGELFF. DNA of the CDR3: TGTGCCAGCAGCCTAACAGAAACCGGGGAGCTGTTTTTT. V is TRBV7-9 and J is TRBJ2-2; D is undetermined. V lost 5 bases to trimming and J lost 5 bases, with 9 bases between them. The CDR3 runs to 13 residues. Germline lookup yields CDR1 SEHNR and CDR2 FQNEAQ (reference sequence).

Only a few counts were recorded for this clonotype. The chain employs TRBV12-3 or TRBV12-4 and TRBJ1-1, with D possibly matching TRBD1 (5 bases). The germline V and J ends were trimmed by 3 bases and 4 bases, with 12 bases remaining between them. CDR3 length: 14 residues. CDR3 bases: TGTGCCAGCAGTTTTGTGGGGAGGGGCACTGAAGCTTTCTTT. This sequence encodes CASSFVGRGTEAFF.

This chain joins TRBV4-1 and TRBJ2-2, with 9 bases that match TRBD2. The V segment lost 3 bases and the J segment 8 bases; nucleotides outside the gene matches: 10. Germline lookup yields CDR1 MGHRA and CDR2 YSYEKL. The CDR3 runs to 16 residues. CDR3 sequence: CASSHSGTSRIGELFF. The CDR3 bases are TGCGCCAGCAGCCATTCCGGGACTAGCAGAATTGGGGAGCTGTTTTTT.

The V gene is TRBV7-3, the J gene TRBJ2-7; D is unclear. Per the germline V gene, CDR1 is SGHTA and CDR2 is FQGTGA. The CDR3 sequence is 13 residues long. Deletions cut 5 bases from V and 6 bases from J, with 14 bases between. This CDR3 is CASSPSLMSEQYF. For the CDR3, the DNA is TGTGCCAGCAGCCCCTCCTTGATGAGCGAGCAGTACTTC.

This clonotype was counted only a few times. This chain joins TRBV5-1 and TRBJ2-1, with a tentative D call TRBD2 (6 bases). The germline gives CDR1 SGHRS, CDR2 YFSETQ. There are 16 residues in the CDR3. V lost 0 bases and J lost 7, with 17 bases in between. The CDR3 bases are TGCGCCAGCAGCTTGGGTTCGGGACTTATAGTAAATGAGCAGTTCTTC. It codes for CASSLGSGLIVNEQFF. The whole variable domain, remainder taken from reference TRBV5-1 and TRBJ2-1, is KAGVTQTPRYLIKTRGQQVTLSCSPISGHRSVSWYQQTPGQGLQFLFEYFSETQRNKGNFPGRFSGRQFSNSRSEMNVSTLELGDSALYLCASSLGSGLIVNEQFFGPGTRLTVL.

V is TRBV5-6 and J is TRBJ2-1, with 9 bases matching TRBD1. The V and J ends lost 4 bases and 9 bases, in that order; junction bases with no gene match: 14. CDR3 size: 16 residues. CDR1 is SGHDT and CDR2 is YYEEEE in the germline V gene. CDR3 sequence: CASSPSGQGLITEQFF. DNA for the CDR3: TGTGCCAGCAGCCCCTCCGGACAGGGGCTCATTACTGAGCAGTTCTTC.

The chain carries TRBV6-5 and TRBJ2-7; D remains ambiguous. The germline CDR1 and CDR2 sequences are MNHEY and SVGAGI. V lost 6 bases and J 0 bases, leaving 12 bases between the germline ends. The CDR3 totals 14 residues. The CDR3 DNA follows: TGTGCCAGCAGGCCGACTCTCCCCTCCTACGAGCAGTACTTC. Amino acid sequence: CASRPTLPSYEQYF.

The genes are TRBV7-6 and TRBJ2-7; no firm D call. The CDR3 spans 14 residues. Germline V gene data show CDR1 as SGHVS and CDR2 as FNYEAQ. Between the trimmed V and J ends, which lost 1 base and 0 bases, there was a span of 7 bases. Here the CDR3 DNA reads TGTGCCAGCAGCTTAGTCGGCAGCTCCTACGAGCAGTACTTC. Protein product: CASSLVGSSYEQYF.

This clonotype showed up just a few times. The V call is TRBV12-3 or TRBV12-4, the J call TRBJ2-7; TRBD2 might be the D (5 bases). V lost 3 bases, J lost 2 bases, and 11 bases lay in between. CDR3 size: 14 residues. For the CDR3, the DNA is TGTGCCAGCAGTTTTGACTATTCCGCCTACGAGCAGTACTTC. This codes for CASSFDYSAYEQYF.

V is TRBV12-3 or TRBV12-4 and J is TRBJ1-4; possible D gene TRBD1, 5 bases. The ends were cut back, 8 bases at V and 3 bases at J, with 13 bases in the middle. This CDR3 spans 14 amino acids. The CDR3 DNA reads as TGTGCCAGCGTAGACAGTCCCCCTAATGAAAAACTGTTTTTT. Encoded protein: CASVDSPPNEKLFF.

The chain combines TRBV7-8 with TRBJ1-2; 8 bases map to TRBD1. The CDR3 runs 14 residues. V was pared by 0 bases and J by 7 bases, with 4 bases of the junction left unmatched. Germline assignment: CDR1 SGHVS and CDR2 FQNEAQ. The CDR3 sequence: CASSLAPGGFGYTF. The CDR3 DNA sequence: TGTGCCAGCAGCTTAGCACCAGGGGGCTTTGGCTACACCTTC.

The V and J genes are TRBV18 and TRBJ2-5; D assignment may be TRBD1 or TRBD2 (5 bases each). The CDR3 totals 17 residues. Trimming stripped 2 bases from V and 0 bases from J, with 16 bases between. The germline V gene encodes CDR1 KGHSH and CDR2 LQKENI. The CDR3 region is CASSPTEGMGYQETQYF. The CDR3, as DNA: TGTGCCAGCTCACCAACAGAGGGGATGGGGTACCAAGAGACCCAGTACTTC.

There are a few counts of this clonotype. This chain joins TRBV5-1 and TRBJ1-2; tentative D call: TRBD1 (6 bases). The CDR3 spans 16 residues. The V and J ends lost 4 bases and 4 bases respectively, with 20 bases between them. Germline lookup yields CDR1 SGHRS and CDR2 YFSETQ. The CDR3 DNA is TGCGCCAGCAGCCCCCCACCTTTACAGGGAACCTATGGCTACACCTTC. Amino acid sequence: CASSPPPLQGTYGYTF.

This clonotype was counted a few times. This chain connects TRBV9 to TRBJ1-2; tentatively, D is TRBD1 (6 bases). The V gene lost 0 bases and the J gene lost 3 bases, with 18 bases spanning the gap. CDR1 is SGDLS, CDR2 YYNGEE, per germline. This CDR3 region has 17 residues. In DNA form, the CDR3 reads TGTGCCAGCAGCGTAGCCCCTCCAAACAGGGCCGACTATGGCTACACCTTC. It encodes CASSVAPPNRADYGYTF.

Ten or more counts support this clonotype. The gene calls are TRBV20-1 and TRBJ1-2, with D possibly TRBD1 on 5 matching bases. This CDR3 spans 13 amino acids. CDR1 is DFQATT, CDR2 SNEGSKA, per germline (reference sequence). Trimming took off 0 bases at V and 8 bases at J, with 13 bases between the two ends. CDR3 amino acids: CSARERGLPGYTF. CDR3 sequence (DNA): TGCAGTGCTAGAGAACGGGGCCTGCCGGGCTACACCTTC.

The chain recombines TRBV29-1 with TRBJ2-3; TRBD2 agrees at 7 bases. The CDR3 totals 14 residues. V lost 3 bases to trimming and J lost 1 base; unmatched junction nucleotides: 4. The germline V gene encodes CDR1 SQVTM and CDR2 ANQGSEA. The CDR3 region has the DNA TGCAGCGTTGATGGAAGCGGGGGCACAGATACGCAGTATTTT. This sequence encodes CSVDGSGGTDTQYF.

The chain couples TRBV20-1 to TRBJ1-1; TRBD1 might be the D (6 bases). V was cut by 6 bases and J by 0 bases, with 17 bases left in between. This CDR3 contains 15 residues. The germline V gene has CDR1 DFQATT and CDR2 SNEGSKA (reference sequence). CDR3 DNA sequence: TGCAGTGCCCGCACTCCAGGGGCGCTGAACACTGAAGCTTTCTTT. Its translation: CSARTPGALNTEAFF.

This clonotype was counted many times. This chain uses TRBV7-8 with TRBJ1-1; the D gene is possibly TRBD1 (6 bases). Germline loops: CDR1 SGHVS, CDR2 FQNEAQ. This CDR3 spans 13 amino acids. Trimming removed 5 bases at V and 2 bases at J, with 9 bases between. The CDR3 sequence is CASSQDRNTEAFF. CDR3 nucleotides: TGTGCCAGCAGCCAGGACAGAAACACTGAAGCTTTCTTT.

This clonotype was seen repeatedly, ten times or more. The V call is TRBV5-5, the J call TRBJ2-2; D is unclear. The CDR3 extends over 12 amino acids. V lost 3 bases to trimming and J lost 3 bases, with 3 bases between them. The germline V gene encodes CDR1 SGHKS and CDR2 YYEKEE (reference sequence). The CDR3 reads CASSSYTGELFF. In DNA form, the CDR3 reads TGTGCCAGCAGCTCTTACACCGGGGAGCTGTTTTTT.

This clonotype came up a few times. This chain joins TRBV9 and TRBJ1-3; no clear D gene. V was clipped by 0 bases and J by 4 bases, with 8 bases between them. The CDR3 is made up of 14 amino acids. CDR1 is SGDLS, CDR2 YYNGEE, per germline. This CDR3 reads CASSVVSSGNTIYF. CDR3 in DNA: TGTGCCAGCAGCGTAGTCTCGTCGGGAAACACCATATATTTT.

The V gene is TRBV29-1, the J gene TRBJ2-1, with no clear D. The germline V and J ends were trimmed by 3 bases and 0 bases, with 9 bases remaining between them. CDR1 and CDR2 (germline): SQVTM, ANQGSEA. The CDR3 is made up of 14 amino acids. CDR3 nucleotide sequence: TGCAGCGTTGATGGGGTATCCTCCTACAATGAGCAGTTCTTC. This sequence encodes CSVDGVSSYNEQFF.

This clonotype came up once. The chain employs TRBV5-1 and TRBJ1-4; D may be TRBD1 (5 bases). The length of the CDR3 is 13 residues. V lost 4 bases to trimming and J lost 8 bases, with 12 bases between them. Germline-derived CDR1 and CDR2 are SGHRS and YFSETQ. CDR3: CASSLAGSEKLFF. The CDR3 DNA reads TGCGCCAGCAGCCTTGCAGGGTCCGAAAAACTGTTTTTT.

The gene calls are TRBV6-5 and TRBJ1-2; D is possibly TRBD1 (5 bases). V was shortened by 4 bases and J by 7 bases, with 13 bases between the two germline ends. Germline V lookup: CDR1 MNHEY, CDR2 SVGAGI. CDR3 length: 13 amino acids. In DNA, the CDR3 is TGTGCCAGCAGTTTCACTGGGGCGGGTGGCTACACCTTC. Protein: CASSFTGAGGYTF.

V is TRBV12-3 or TRBV12-4 and J is TRBJ2-5; possibly TRBD2 for D (7 bases). The V end was cut by 6 bases, the J end by 7 bases, with 21 bases between. CDR3 length equals 15 residues. The CDR3 nucleotides read TGTGCCAGCAGCTATAGGAAACAGGGAGGGGCGACCCAGTACTTC. Protein sequence: CASSYRKQGGATQYF.

This sequence joins TRBV12-3 or TRBV12-4 and TRBJ1-2; D unresolved. The CDR3 is made up of 15 amino acids. Trimming removed 1 base at V and 2 bases at J, with 11 bases between. The CDR3 DNA reads TGTGCCAGCAGTTTAGGGGCAGGAGGAAACTATGGCTACACCTTC. Protein product: CASSLGAGGNYGYTF.

This clonotype appeared many times. The chain combines TRBV12-3 or TRBV12-4 with TRBJ1-2, with D unclear. The V and J ends lost 2 bases and 1 base respectively, with 14 bases between them. The length of the CDR3 is 16 residues. The CDR3 DNA is TGTGCCAGCAGTTTATGGCGGCTCCTATTTAACTATGGCTACACCTTC. It codes for CASSLWRLLFNYGYTF.

This clonotype was observed a handful of times. The gene calls are TRBV12-3 or TRBV12-4 and TRBJ1-3, with D hard to call. V lost 6 bases to trimming and J lost 0 bases, with 6 bases between them. The CDR3 is 13 residues long. Here the CDR3 DNA reads TGTGCCAGCAGCGTGGCCTCTGGAAACACCATATATTTT. This codes for CASSVASGNTIYF.

This clonotype was counted many times. This chain connects TRBV20-1 to TRBJ2-7; no clear D. The CDR3 consists of 13 residues. The V end was cut by 3 bases, the J end by 2 bases, with 11 bases between. CDR1 is DFQATT and CDR2 is SNEGSKA in the germline V gene (reference sequence). This CDR3 reads CSARPQSPYEQYF. The CDR3 region has the DNA TGCAGTGCTAGGCCCCAATCCCCCTACGAGCAGTACTTC.

This chain joins TRBV15 and TRBJ2-7, with D possibly TRBD2 on 6 matching bases. Germline values: CDR1 LNHNV, CDR2 YYDKDF (reference sequence). The V and J ends lost 0 bases and 3 bases respectively, with 21 bases between them. This CDR3 comprises 18 residues. As DNA, the CDR3 is TGTGCCACCAGCAGAGATTCCTTGAGACTAGGCTTTTTCTACGAGCAGTACTTC. Protein sequence: CATSRDSLRLGFFYEQYF.